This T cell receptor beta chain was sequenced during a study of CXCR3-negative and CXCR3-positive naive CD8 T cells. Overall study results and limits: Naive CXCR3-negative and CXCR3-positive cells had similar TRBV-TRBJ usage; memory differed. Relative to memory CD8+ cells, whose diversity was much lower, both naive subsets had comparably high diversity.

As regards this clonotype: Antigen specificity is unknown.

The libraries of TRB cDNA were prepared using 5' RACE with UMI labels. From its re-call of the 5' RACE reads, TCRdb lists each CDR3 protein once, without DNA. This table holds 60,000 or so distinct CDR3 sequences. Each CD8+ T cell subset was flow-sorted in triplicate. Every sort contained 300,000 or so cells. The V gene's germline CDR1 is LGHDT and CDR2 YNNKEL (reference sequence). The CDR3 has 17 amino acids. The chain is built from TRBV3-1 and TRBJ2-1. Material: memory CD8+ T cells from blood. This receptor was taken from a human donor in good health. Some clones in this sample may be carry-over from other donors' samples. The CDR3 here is CASSQGAIVSSYNEQFF.